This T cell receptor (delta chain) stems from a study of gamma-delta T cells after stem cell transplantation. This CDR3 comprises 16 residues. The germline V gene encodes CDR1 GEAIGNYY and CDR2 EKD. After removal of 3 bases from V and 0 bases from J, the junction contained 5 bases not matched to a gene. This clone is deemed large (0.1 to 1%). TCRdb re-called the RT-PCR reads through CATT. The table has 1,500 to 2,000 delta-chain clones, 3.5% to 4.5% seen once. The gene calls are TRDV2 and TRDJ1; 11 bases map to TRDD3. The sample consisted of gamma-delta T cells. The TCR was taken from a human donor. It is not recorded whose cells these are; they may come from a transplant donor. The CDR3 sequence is CACDPLGDKYTDKLIF. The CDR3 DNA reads TGTGCCTGTGACCCACTGGGGGATAAGTACACCGATAAACTCATCTTT.